This T cell receptor (beta chain) comes out of a study of blood T cell repertoires in COVID-19. On the study more broadly: The United States, Italy and Spain supplied acute and convalescent COVID-19 samples. Nucleic acid was either cDNA or gDNA, and it came from T cells, B-cell-depleted T cells, or PBMCs.

This clone was picked up a small number of times. In the original workflow: Researchers report that nucleated cell counts were estimated from reference gene primer amplification. The assay was immunoSEQ multiplex PCR, and TCRdb's table has in-frame clones only and misses some. V and J calls and clone size are copied from that table; D and trimming were computed from the DNA. The sample has roughly 100,000 clones, about three quarters seen once. Per germline, CDR1 KGHSH and CDR2 LQKENI. Trimming at V came to 2 bases and at J to 2 bases, leaving 6 bases not matched to a gene. There are 16 residues in the CDR3.

The rearrangement links TRBV18 to TRBJ1-5, with TRBD1 identical over 7 bases. The sequenced sample was peripheral blood. This TCR derives from a woman in her 70s with acute or convalescent COVID-19. The CDR3 reads CASSPARQGGNQPQHF. The DNA for the CDR3 is TGTGCCAGCTCACCAGCGAGACAGGGCGGCAATCAGCCCCAGCATTTT.